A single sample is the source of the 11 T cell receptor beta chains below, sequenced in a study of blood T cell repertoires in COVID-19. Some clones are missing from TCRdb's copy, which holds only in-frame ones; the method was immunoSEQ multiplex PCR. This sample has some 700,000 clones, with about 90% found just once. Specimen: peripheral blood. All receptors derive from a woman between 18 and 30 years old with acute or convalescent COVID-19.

This CDR3 reads CASRDRGSYNEQFF. The CDR3 DNA follows: TGTGCCAGTAGAGATAGGGGCTCCTACAATGAGCAGTTCTTC. V and J are TRBV19 and TRBJ2-1, with D perhaps matching TRBD1 (5 bases). CDR1 and CDR2 from the germline V gene are LNHDA and SQIVND (reference sequence). V was pared by 6 bases and J by 0 bases, with 9 bases between. This CDR3 spans 14 amino acids.

The CDR3 nucleotides are TGTGCCAGCAGCTTAGCGCACGGACAGGAGAGCTATGGCTACACCTTC. Translating gives CASSLAHGQESYGYTF. This chain uses TRBV7-9 with TRBJ1-2; TRBD1 matches at 7 bases. J was trimmed by 4 bases and V by 0 bases; bases with no gene match: 8. CDR1 and CDR2 (germline): SEHNR, FQNEAQ (reference sequence). CDR3 length: 16 residues.

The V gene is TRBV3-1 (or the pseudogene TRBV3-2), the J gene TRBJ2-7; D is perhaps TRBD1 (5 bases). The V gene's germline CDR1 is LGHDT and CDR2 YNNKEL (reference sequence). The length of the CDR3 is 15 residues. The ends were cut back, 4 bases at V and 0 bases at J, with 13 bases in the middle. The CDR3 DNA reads TGTGCCAGCAGCCTCCAGGGATCTAGCTCCTACGAGCAGTACTTC. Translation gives CASSLQGSSSYEQYF.

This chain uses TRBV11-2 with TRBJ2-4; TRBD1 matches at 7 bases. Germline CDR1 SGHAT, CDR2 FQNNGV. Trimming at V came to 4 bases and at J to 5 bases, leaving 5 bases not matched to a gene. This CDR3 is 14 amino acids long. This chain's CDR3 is CASSYTRGQNIQYF. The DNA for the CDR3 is TGTGCCAGCAGCTACACAAGGGGGCAAAACATTCAGTACTTC.

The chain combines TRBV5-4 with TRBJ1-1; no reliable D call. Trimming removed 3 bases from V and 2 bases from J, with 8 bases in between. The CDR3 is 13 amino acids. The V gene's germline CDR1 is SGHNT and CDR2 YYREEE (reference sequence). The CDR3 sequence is CASSYNSNTEAFF. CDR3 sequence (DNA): TGTGCCAGCAGCTATAATTCCAACACTGAAGCTTTCTTT.

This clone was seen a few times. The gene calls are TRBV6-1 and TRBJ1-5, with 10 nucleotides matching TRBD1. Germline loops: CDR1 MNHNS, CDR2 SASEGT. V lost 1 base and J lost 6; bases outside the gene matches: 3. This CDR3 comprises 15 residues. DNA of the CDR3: TGTGCCAGCAGTGAAGGACAGGGGGCGGCTCAGCCCCAGCATTTT. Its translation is CASSEGQGAAQPQHF.

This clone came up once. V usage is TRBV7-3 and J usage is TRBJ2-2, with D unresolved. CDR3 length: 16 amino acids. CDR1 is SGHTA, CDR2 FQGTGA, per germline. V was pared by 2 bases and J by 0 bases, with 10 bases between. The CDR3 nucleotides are TGTGCCAGCAGCTTACTAGGCCTCGCGAACACCGGGGAGCTGTTTTTT. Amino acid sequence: CASSLLGLANTGELFF.

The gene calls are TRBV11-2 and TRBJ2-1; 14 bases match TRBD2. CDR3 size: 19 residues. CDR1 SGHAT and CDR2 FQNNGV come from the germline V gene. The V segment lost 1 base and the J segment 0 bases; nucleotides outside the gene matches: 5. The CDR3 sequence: CASSLGLAGGLSSYNEQFF. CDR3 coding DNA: TGTGCCAGCAGCTTAGGACTAGCGGGGGGGCTAAGCTCCTACAATGAGCAGTTCTTC.

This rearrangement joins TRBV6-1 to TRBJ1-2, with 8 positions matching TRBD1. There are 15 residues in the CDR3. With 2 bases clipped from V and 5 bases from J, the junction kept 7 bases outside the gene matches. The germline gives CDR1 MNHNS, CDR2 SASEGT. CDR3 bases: TGTGCCAGCAGTGAACAGGCAGGGGGCAATTATGGCTACACCTTC. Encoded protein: CASSEQAGGNYGYTF.

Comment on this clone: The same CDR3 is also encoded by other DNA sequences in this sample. The CDR3, as DNA: TGTGCCAGCAGCGTCGGGGGGCCAGATACGCAGTATTTT. Amino acid sequence: CASSVGGPDTQYF. The chain uses TRBV9 and TRBJ2-3, with a tentative D call TRBD2 (7 bases). The V gene lost 2 bases and the J gene lost 4 bases, with 8 bases spanning the gap. The CDR3 is 13 amino acids. Per the germline V gene, CDR1 is SGDLS and CDR2 is YYNGEE.

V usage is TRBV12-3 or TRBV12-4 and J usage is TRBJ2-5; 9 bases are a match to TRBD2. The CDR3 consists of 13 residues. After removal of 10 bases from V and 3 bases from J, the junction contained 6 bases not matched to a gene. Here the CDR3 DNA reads TGTGCCACACGAGCGGGGGGAAAAGAGACCCAGTACTTC. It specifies CATRAGGKETQYF.